This T cell receptor (beta chain) was profiled in a study of early T cells in non-severe SARS-CoV-2 infection. Individual cDNA molecules were tagged with unique molecular identifiers, the study reported. TCRdb called the 5' RACE reads again in MiXCR, with one record for every CDR3 protein. The repertoire includes tens of thousands of distinct CDR3 sequences, about an eighth of them detected once, and roughly 3% sits in the top ten. The sample taken for sequencing was whole blood. The TCR was taken from an adult who was a healthcare worker with PCR-confirmed SARS-CoV-2 infection or an uninfected control (not recorded which).

DNA for the CDR3: TGTGCCACCGGGACTAGCGGAGCGGAGCAGTACTTC. Translated, it gives CATGTSGAEQYF. The chain recombines TRBV24-1 with TRBJ2-7, with TRBD2 identical over 11 bases. Germline V CDR1 and CDR2: KGHDR, SFDVKD. J gave up 7 bases and V 9 bases, and 4 bases lay outside the gene matches. The CDR3 is 12 residues long.